These 9 T cell receptor beta chains were all obtained from the same sample, sequenced in a study of response to subunit inactivated influenza vaccine. TCRdb re-analysed the RT-PCR reads in MiXCR, keeping a single row per CDR3 protein. The data show more than 400,000 distinct CDR3 sequences, 10% to 11% seen once. Material: PBMCs from blood, obtained roughly 46 days after vaccination. Receptors originate from a man aged 45 to 65 who received an inactivated influenza vaccine.

This CDR3 reads CSVLGVVETQYF. In DNA, the CDR3 is TGCAGCGTTCTAGGGGTGGTCGAGACCCAGTACTTC. This rearrangement joins TRBV29-1 to TRBJ2-5, with D perhaps matching TRBD1 (5 bases). The CDR3 is 12 residues long. V dropped 5 bases and J dropped 5 bases, with 12 bases sitting between them. Germline lookup yields CDR1 SQVTM and CDR2 ANQGSEA.

A few counts support this clonotype. The chain is built from TRBV10-3 and TRBJ2-5; D remains unclear. The V end was cut by 10 bases, the J end by 5 bases, with 11 bases between. In germline, CDR1 is ENHRY, CDR2 SYGVKD. CDR3 length equals 11 residues. Written as DNA, the CDR3 is TGTGCCACCGCGCTTAAGGAGACCCAGTACTTC. Residues: CATALKETQYF.

This clonotype has at least ten counts. V is TRBV5-1 and J is TRBJ2-3; 7 bases agree with TRBD1. This CDR3 spans 15 amino acids. V dropped 4 bases and J dropped 3; count of bases not matched to a gene: 8. Germline CDR1 SGHRS, CDR2 YFSETQ. CDR3 coding DNA: TGCGCCAGCAGCCACGAGACAGGGAAGACAGATACGCAGTATTTT. It encodes CASSHETGKTDTQYF.

This clonotype was recorded at least ten times. The chain joins TRBV7-2 to TRBJ2-3; D remains unclear. In germline, CDR1 is SGHTA, CDR2 FQGNSA. The V end lost 3 bases, the J end lost 3 bases, and 7 bases lay between the germline ends. The length of the CDR3 is 13 residues. CDR3 protein: CASSFFPTDTQYF. The CDR3 DNA sequence: TGTGCCAGCAGCTTTTTCCCAACAGATACGCAGTATTTT.

The V gene is TRBV12-3 or TRBV12-4, the J gene TRBJ1-4; no reliable D call. V was clipped by 10 bases and J by 0 bases, with 9 bases between them. The CDR3 contains 13 residues. DNA of the CDR3: TGTGCCACCACGAAGTCAACTAATGAAAAACTGTTTTTT. Its protein product is CATTKSTNEKLFF.

A few counts support this clonotype. This chain uses TRBV20-1 with TRBJ2-3; perhaps D is TRBD1 or TRBD2 (5 bases each). V was clipped by 5 bases and J by 1 base, with 19 bases between them. The CDR3 loop spans 16 amino acids. Germline lookup yields CDR1 DFQATT and CDR2 SNEGSKA (reference sequence). The CDR3 spells CSAEVGGGRGTDTQYF. CDR3 nucleotides: TGCAGTGCTGAAGTAGGTGGGGGACGCGGCACAGATACGCAGTATTTT.

This clonotype has just a few counts. The chain combines TRBV20-1 with TRBJ2-1; 7 bases agree with TRBD1. V lost 0 bases to trimming and J lost 15 bases; unmatched junction nucleotides: 5. This CDR3 contains 11 residues. CDR1 DFQATT and CDR2 SNEGSKA come from the germline V gene (reference sequence). In DNA, the CDR3 is TGCAGTGCTAGAGATGAGGACAGGCGGTTCTTC. It translates to CSARDEDRRFF.

This clonotype was observed a few times. V and J are TRBV27 and TRBJ1-5; no firm D call. The CDR3 spans 14 residues. V lost 2 bases, J lost 10 bases, and 15 bases lay in between. CDR1 is MNHEY and CDR2 is SMNVEV in the germline V gene (reference sequence). The CDR3 loop reads CASSLAGGRYPQHF. The CDR3 coding sequence is TGTGCCAGCAGTTTAGCAGGTGGTCGCTACCCCCAGCATTTT.

The chain links TRBV10-3 to TRBJ2-6; D gene ambiguous. V lost 8 bases and J 0 bases, leaving 8 bases between the germline ends. The V gene's germline CDR1 is ENHRY and CDR2 SYGVKD. The CDR3 has 14 residues. In DNA, the CDR3 is TGTGCCATCCCAGACCTCTCTGGGGCCAACGTCCTGACTTTC. This translates into CAIPDLSGANVLTF.